This TCR beta chain was recorded in a study of long-term antiretroviral therapy in people with HIV. Germline V CDR1 and CDR2: SNHLY, FYNNEI. Deletions cut 5 bases from V and 6 bases from J, with 15 bases between. There are 14 residues in the CDR3. The authors ran the immunoSEQ assay, v3.0, at survey level. The data were produced by immunoSEQ multiplex PCR, yet TCRdb's version contains in-frame clones alone and is incomplete. Of 30,000 to 40,000 clones listed, around 94% are singletons. The TCR was taken from a woman between 45 and 65 years old with HIV. This chain uses TRBV2 with TRBJ2-3; tentative D call: TRBD2 (6 bases). Sequencing was performed on unsorted PBMCs, taken 4.1 years after starting antiretroviral therapy. CDR3 coding DNA: TGTGCCAGCAGTCCCCGGGACTTAAGGGATACGCAGTATTTT. Translating gives CASSPRDLRDTQYF. Combining the CDR3 with reference TRBV2 and TRBJ2-3 gives the whole variable domain EPEVTQTPSHQVTQMGQEVILRCVPISNHLYFYWYRQILGQKVEFLVSFYNNEISEKSEIFDDQFSVERPDGSNFTLKIRSTKLEDSAMYFCASSPRDLRDTQYFGPGTRLTVL.